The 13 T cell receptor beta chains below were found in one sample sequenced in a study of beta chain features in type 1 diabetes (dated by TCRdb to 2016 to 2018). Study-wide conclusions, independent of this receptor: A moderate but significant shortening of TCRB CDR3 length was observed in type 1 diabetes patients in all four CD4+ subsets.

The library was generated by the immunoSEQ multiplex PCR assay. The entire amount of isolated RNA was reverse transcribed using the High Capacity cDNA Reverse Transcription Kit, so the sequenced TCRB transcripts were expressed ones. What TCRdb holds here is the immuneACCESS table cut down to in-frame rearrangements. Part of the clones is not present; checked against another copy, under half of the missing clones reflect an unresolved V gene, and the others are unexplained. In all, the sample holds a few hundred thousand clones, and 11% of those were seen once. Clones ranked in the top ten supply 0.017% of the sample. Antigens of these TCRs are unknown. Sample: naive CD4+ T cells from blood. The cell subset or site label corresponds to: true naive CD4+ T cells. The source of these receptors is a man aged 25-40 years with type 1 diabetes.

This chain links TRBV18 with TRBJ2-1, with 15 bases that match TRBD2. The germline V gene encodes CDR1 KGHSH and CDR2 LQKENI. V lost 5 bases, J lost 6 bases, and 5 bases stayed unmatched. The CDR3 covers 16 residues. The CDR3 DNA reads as TGTGCCAGCTCAGAGGGACTAGCGGGAGGAGCCAATGAGCAGTTCTTC. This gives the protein CASSEGLAGGANEQFF.

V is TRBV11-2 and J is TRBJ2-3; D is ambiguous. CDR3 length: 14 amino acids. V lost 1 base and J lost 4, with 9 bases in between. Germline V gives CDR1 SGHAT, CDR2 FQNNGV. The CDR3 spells CASSLGPGPDTQYF. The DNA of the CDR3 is TGTGCCAGCAGCTTAGGCCCAGGTCCAGATACGCAGTATTTT.

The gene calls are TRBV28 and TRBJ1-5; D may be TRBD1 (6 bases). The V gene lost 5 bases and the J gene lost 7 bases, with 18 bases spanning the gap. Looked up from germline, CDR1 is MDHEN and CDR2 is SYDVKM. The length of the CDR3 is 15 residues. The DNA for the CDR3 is TGTGCCAGCAGTACCCCGGGAGGGGGGAACCAGCCCCAGCATTTT. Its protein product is CASSTPGGGNQPQHF. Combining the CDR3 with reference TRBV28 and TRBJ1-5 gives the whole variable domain DVKVTQSSRYLVKRTGEKVFLECVQDMDHENMFWYRQDPGLGLRLIYFSYDVKMKEKGDIPEGYSVSREKKERFSLILESASTNQTSMYLCASSTPGGGNQPQHFGDGTRLSIL.

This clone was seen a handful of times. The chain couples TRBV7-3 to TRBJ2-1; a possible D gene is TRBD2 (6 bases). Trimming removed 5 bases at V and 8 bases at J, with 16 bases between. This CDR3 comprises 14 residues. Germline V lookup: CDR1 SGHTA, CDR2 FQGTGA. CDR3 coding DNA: TGTGCCAGCAGCCAAATGCCGGGGGAAGATGAGCAGTTCTTC. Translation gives CASSQMPGEDEQFF.

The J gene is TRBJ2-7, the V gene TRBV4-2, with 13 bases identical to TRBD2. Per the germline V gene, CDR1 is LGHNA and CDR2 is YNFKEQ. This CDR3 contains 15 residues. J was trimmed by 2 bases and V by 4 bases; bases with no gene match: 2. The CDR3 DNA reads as TGTGCCAGCAGCCGGGGACTAGCGGGGACCTACGAGCAGTACTTC. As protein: CASSRGLAGTYEQYF.

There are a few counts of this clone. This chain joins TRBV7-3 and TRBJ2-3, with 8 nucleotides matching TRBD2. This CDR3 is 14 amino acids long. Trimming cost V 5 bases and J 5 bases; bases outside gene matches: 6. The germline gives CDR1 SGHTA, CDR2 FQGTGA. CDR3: CASSPSGGGDTQYF. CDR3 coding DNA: TGTGCCAGCAGCCCGAGCGGGGGTGGAGATACGCAGTATTTT. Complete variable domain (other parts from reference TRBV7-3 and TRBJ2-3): GAGVSQTPSNKVTEKGKYVELRCDPISGHTALYWYRQSLGQGPEFLIYFQGTGAADDSGLPNDRFFAVRPEGSVSTLKIQRTERGDSAVYLCASSPSGGGDTQYFGPGTRLTVL.

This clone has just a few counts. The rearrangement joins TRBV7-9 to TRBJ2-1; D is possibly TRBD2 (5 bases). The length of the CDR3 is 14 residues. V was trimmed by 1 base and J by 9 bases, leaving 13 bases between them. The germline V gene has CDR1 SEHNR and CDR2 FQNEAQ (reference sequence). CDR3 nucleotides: TGTGCCAGCAGCTTAGAGGCGGGTTCTATTGAGCAGTTCTTC. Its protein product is CASSLEAGSIEQFF.

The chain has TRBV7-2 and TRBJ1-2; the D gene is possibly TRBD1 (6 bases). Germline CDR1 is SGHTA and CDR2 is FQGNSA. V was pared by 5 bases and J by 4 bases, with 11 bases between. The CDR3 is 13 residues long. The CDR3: CASSVDSIYGYTF. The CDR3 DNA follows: TGTGCCAGCAGCGTGGACAGTATCTATGGCTACACCTTC.

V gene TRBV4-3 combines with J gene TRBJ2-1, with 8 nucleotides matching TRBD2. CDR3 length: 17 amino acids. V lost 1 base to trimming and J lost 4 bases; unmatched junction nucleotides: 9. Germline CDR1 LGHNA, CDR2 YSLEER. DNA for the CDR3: TGCGCCAGCAGCCAAGTGGGTCAAGCGGGGGTTTACAATGAGCAGTTCTTC. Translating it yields CASSQVGQAGVYNEQFF.

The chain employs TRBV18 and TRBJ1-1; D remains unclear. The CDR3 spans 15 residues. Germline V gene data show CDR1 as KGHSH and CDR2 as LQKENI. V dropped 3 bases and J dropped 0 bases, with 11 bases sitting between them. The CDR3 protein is CASSPRGGMNTEAFF. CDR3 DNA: TGTGCCAGCTCACCCCGGGGAGGAATGAACACTGAAGCTTTCTTT.

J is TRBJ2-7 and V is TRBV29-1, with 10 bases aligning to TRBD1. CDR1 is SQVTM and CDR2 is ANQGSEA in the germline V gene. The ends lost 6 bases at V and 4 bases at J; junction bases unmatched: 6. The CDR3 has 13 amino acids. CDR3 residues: CSVGTGVAYEQYF. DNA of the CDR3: TGCAGCGTCGGGACAGGGGTGGCTTACGAGCAGTACTTC.

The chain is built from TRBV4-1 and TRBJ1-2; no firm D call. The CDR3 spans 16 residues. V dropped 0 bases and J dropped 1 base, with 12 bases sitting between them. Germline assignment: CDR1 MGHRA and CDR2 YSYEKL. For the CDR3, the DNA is TGCGCCAGCAGCCAAGAGAAACCGGGTGGTAACTATGGCTACACCTTC. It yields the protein CASSQEKPGGNYGYTF.

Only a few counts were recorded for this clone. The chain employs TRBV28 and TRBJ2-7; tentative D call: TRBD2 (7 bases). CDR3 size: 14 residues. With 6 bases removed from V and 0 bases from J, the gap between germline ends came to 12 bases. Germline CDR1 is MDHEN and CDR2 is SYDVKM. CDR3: CASRQGGGSYEQYF. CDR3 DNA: TGTGCCAGCAGGCAAGGGGGGGGCTCCTACGAGCAGTACTTC.